These 5 T cell receptor beta chains originate from one sample sequenced in a study of blood T cells in healthy people across ages. Using a J-beta primer mix together with a sample-barcoded 5' primer, a second PCR was run for roughly 7 to 11 cycles. Each CDR3 protein is one row after TCRdb ran MiXCR on the 5' RACE reads. The sample yields 700,000 or so distinct CDR3 sequences, 40% to 45% seen once. Sequenced material: blood. Receptors originate from a man older than 75 in good health.

Comment on this clonotype: The junction departs from germline at one end; a sequencing error may be responsible. CDR3 in DNA: TGTGACAGCAGCATACCGACAGACCCAGATACGCAGTATTTT. Protein: CDSSIPTDPDTQYF. V and J are TRBV5-6 and TRBJ2-3; a possible D gene is TRBD1 (5 bases). CDR1 and CDR2 (germline): SGHDT, YYEEEE. This CDR3 is built from 14 residues.

V and J are TRBV6-2 or TRBV6-3 and TRBJ2-1, with D possibly being TRBD2 (7 bases). The J call is uncertain, as TRBJ2-7 better fits the DNA end. CDR3 length: 13 residues. Germline CDR1 MNHEY, CDR2 SVGEGT. The CDR3 nucleotides read TGTGCCAGCGAAGGGGGGGCAGGCTACGAGCAGTACTTC. This translates into CASEGGAGYEQYF.

The rearrangement links TRBV27 to TRBJ2-1, with TRBD2 matching over 7 bases. Germline V lookup: CDR1 MNHEY, CDR2 SMNVEV (reference sequence). With V trimmed by 0 bases and J by 9 bases, 8 bases remained unmatched. This CDR3 comprises 15 residues. CDR3 coding DNA: TGTGCCAGCAGTTTATCGAGAGGGAGGGGCCGTGAGCAGTTCTTC. Encoded protein: CASSLSRGRGREQFF.

This clonotype was seen a handful of times. V gene TRBV9 combines with J gene TRBJ2-7; 13 bases match TRBD2. CDR1 SGDLS and CDR2 YYNGEE come from the germline V gene. CDR3 size: 16 residues. J lost 4 bases, V lost 4 bases, and 8 bases had no gene match. DNA for the CDR3: TGTGCCAGCAGCTCCGGGACTAGCGGGACCTATTACGAGCAGTACTTC. Translated, it gives CASSSGTSGTYYEQYF.

The genes are TRBV4-2 and TRBJ2-1; the D gene is possibly TRBD2 (5 bases). Germline CDR1 reads LGHNA; CDR2 reads YNFKEQ. The V end was cut by 0 bases, the J end by 2 bases, with 17 bases between. This CDR3 is built from 18 residues. CDR3 sequence (DNA): TGTGCCAGCAGCCAAGAGGGCCCGACTATACGGGCCTACAATGAGCAGTTCTTC. Encoded protein: CASSQEGPTIRAYNEQFF.